This record looks at one T cell receptor beta chain sequence and its context. Its recognized antigen is unknown. No clone much larger than this one lies a single base away; base qualities are absent. Using the deep immunoSEQ assay, TCR CDR3 regions were amplified from genomic DNA by multiplex PCR. Genomic DNA extracted from each cell subset was distributed evenly over all wells of several immunoSEQ 96-well plates, and each plate served as one replicate. For sorted subsets, each replicate PCR was loaded with about 0.2 ug genomic DNA, equivalent to some 27,000 T cell genomes. The purified libraries were quantified using a Qubit 3.0 fluorometer, sized with a Bioanalyzer 2100, and then quantified again using the KAPA Library Quantification kit. A separate single-read 150-cycle Illumina NextSeq 550 flow cell was used to sequence each immunoSEQ 96-well plate. The study's own analysis went as follows. Because the immunoSEQ output held only junctional sequences and lacked quality scores, the filtering could not match the filtering applied to full-length reads. To assign V/J genes and CDR3, sequences were annotated using PyIR, a Python wrapper for IgBLAST v1.9, with IMGT germline references. Any read was removed if the V/J assignment was weak (E-value above 1e-6), the CDR3 was missing, or the read contained stop codons, out-of-frame junctions, or ambiguous translated residues. V3J clonotypes were defined as sequences sharing the same inferred V gene, J gene, and CDR3 amino acid sequence. Percentage overlap between repertoires was computed as shared unique clonotypes divided by the size of the smaller repertoire. Richness of each repertoire was evaluated using RTK rarefaction, the Chao1 estimator, and Recon v2.1 estimates of unobserved clonotypes. Generation probabilities were computed with OLGA for all TCRbeta clonotypes obtained by the gDNA method from a few donors. Drawn from immuneACCESS, this table holds only the in-frame rearrangements with V and J called that TCRdb kept. Clones are partly lost; checked studies trace under half to an unresolved V gene and leave the rest unexplained. D and trimming come from the DNA, and the V and J calls and clone size come from that table. The sample includes 2 million to 2.5 million clones, with more than 80% observed a single time. The ten largest clones capture about 0.41% of the sample.

Reading from cysteine to phenylalanine, the CDR3 counts 16 amino acids. Solely the CDR3 DNA is kept, with 48 bases framed from the first base. Taken from the germline V gene, the CDR1 and CDR2 loops are MGHDK and SYGVNS. Clipping removes 5 bases from V and 2 bases from J, with 10 as the unmatched junction base count. This sample was included in a study of shared clonotypes between healthy human individuals (TCRdb year 2020). At the level of the whole study: The cohort comprised a couple of women and a few men aged 18 to 49 years. Between about 0.85 and 9.5 billion PBMCs per donor were obtained by leukapheresis. To increase sequencing depth and limit assay-specific biases, different laboratories used diverse techniques to prepare libraries and sequence TCR repertoires. For each donor, CD4 naive and CD4 memory were each given three plates, CD8 naive was given two plates, and CD8 memory was given one plate. The study deeply sequenced blood TCR repertoires of five healthy adults to estimate repertoire size and the extent of clonotype sharing between individuals. Overall study results and their limits: Sampling was restricted to blood, and TCR repertoires in tissues likely differ from the TCR repertoires found in blood. Compared with non-shared clonotypes, the clonotypes found in all four sorted-subset donors had higher generation probabilities. Pairwise subsampling led to the expectation that sequencing depth would affect the degree of clonotype sharing among donors. The genetic and exposure-history diversity represented was limited by the small number of donors. Naive subsets generally had larger estimated clonotype richness than memory subsets. When several donors were compared, the shared fraction of clonotypes was roughly 4.8% for naive CD4, less than 4% for naive CD8, about 2.5% for memory CD4, and 0.35% to 0.4% for memory CD8. Rarefaction of sorted-subset datasets indicated incomplete sequencing despite the large sequencing depth.

The donors were healthy, HIV-negative adults with no recently reported acute infections or vaccinations. All donors were Caucasian adults living in Nashville, Tennessee, USA. Magnetic negative selection was used to enrich CD4+ T cells, after which naive cells were positively selected on CD45RA and the negative fraction became the memory subset. Blood was obtained by leukapheresis, after which PBMCs were separated by Ficoll-Histopaque density gradient centrifugation and cryopreserved in liquid nitrogen vapor phase. Analytical flow cytometry was used to check the purity and quantity of each magnetically sorted T cell population. From each sorted fraction, genomic DNA was isolated and quantified by UV absorbance on a Nanodrop 2000c.

The sequenced sample was naive CD4+ T cells from PBMCs. The cell subset or site label corresponds to: CD45RA+ positively selected. The sequence was collected from a man aged 18-30 years in good health. Some clones in this sample may be carry-over from other donors' samples. This receptor chain uses TRBV25-1 and TRBJ2-7, with TRBD2 matching 9 junction bases. The DNA is TGTGCCAGCAGTAGGGGAACTAGCGGGCATACCTACGAGCAGTACTTC. Translation gives CASSRGTSGHTYEQYF.